This is a list of T cell receptor beta chains from one sample in a study of T cells in localized non-small cell lung cancer. Using immunoSEQ multiplex PCR, the repertoire was profiled, and TCRdb retains in-frame clones only, with some absent. The data hold roughly 71,000 clones, with about nine tenths observed a single time. The material sequenced was peripheral blood, taken before any cancer treatment. The source of these receptors is a male donor older than 55 with stage III squamous cell lung carcinoma. Both conserved end residues are part of each CDR3. D genes are given only for firm matches. Size values are once, few and many counts, or a class for expanded clones, and some rows have none.

j_gene: TRBJ1-3
d_gene: NA
v_gene: TRBV7-8
abundance: NA
CDR3aa: CASSLDGRNTIYF
CDR3nt: TGTGCCAGCAGCTTAGATGGCCGAAACACCATATATTTT

j_gene: TRBJ2-2
d_gene: NA
v_gene: TRBV27
abundance: NA
CDR3aa: CASSLSGLPLGELFF
CDR3nt: TGTGCCAGCAGTTTATCAGGACTTCCTCTCGGGGAGCTGTTTTTT

j_gene: TRBJ1-2
d_gene: NA
v_gene: TRBV6-5
abundance: NA
CDR3aa: CASSPSAGGYGYTF
CDR3nt: TGTGCCAGCAGTCCGAGCGCCGGGGGCTATGGCTACACCTTC

j_gene: TRBJ2-5
d_gene: NA
v_gene: TRBV7-6
abundance: NA
CDR3aa: CASSQIGETQYF
CDR3nt: TGTGCCAGCAGCCAAATAGGAGAGACCCAGTACTTC

j_gene: TRBJ1-1
d_gene: TRBD1
v_gene: TRBV6-6
abundance: few
CDR3aa: CASSYLQGSTEAFF
CDR3nt: TGTGCCAGCAGTTACTTACAGGGGTCCACTGAAGCTTTCTTT

j_gene: TRBJ2-3
d_gene: TRBD2
v_gene: TRBV25-1
abundance: NA
CDR3aa: CASSQRGNTDTQYF
CDR3nt: TGTGCCAGCAGCCAGCGGGGAAATACAGATACGCAGTATTTT

j_gene: TRBJ1-1
d_gene: TRBD1
v_gene: TRBV5-1
abundance: NA
CDR3aa: CASSLNRGLPTEAFF
CDR3nt: TGCGCCAGCAGCCTTAACAGGGGGCTCCCCACTGAAGCTTTCTTT

j_gene: TRBJ1-2
d_gene: TRBD1
v_gene: TRBV2
abundance: NA
CDR3aa: CASSIQGEGDGYTF
CDR3nt: TGTGCCAGCAGTATACAGGGGGAAGGGGATGGCTACACCTTC

j_gene: TRBJ1-2
d_gene: NA
v_gene: TRBV27
abundance: NA
CDR3aa: CASGLRRAGGYTF
CDR3nt: TGTGCCAGCGGCCTCCGGCGGGCCGGAGGCTACACCTTC

j_gene: TRBJ1-6
d_gene: NA
v_gene: TRBV28
abundance: once
CDR3aa: CASRPGLSSYNSPLHF
CDR3nt: TGTGCCAGCAGACCGGGACTGAGCTCCTATAATTCACCCCTCCACTTT

j_gene: TRBJ2-4
d_gene: NA
v_gene: TRBV13
abundance: NA
CDR3aa: CASSLGSGPTNIQYF
CDR3nt: TGTGCCAGCAGCTTAGGCAGTGGCCCAACGAACATTCAGTACTTC

j_gene: TRBJ2-2
d_gene: NA
v_gene: TRBV27
abundance: NA
CDR3aa: CASMKGTYTGELFF
CDR3nt: TGTGCCAGCATGAAGGGCACATACACCGGGGAGCTGTTTTTT

j_gene: TRBJ2-2
d_gene: NA
v_gene: TRBV19
abundance: NA
CDR3aa: CASSNSGTGELFF
CDR3nt: TGTGCCAGTAGTAACTCGGGCACCGGGGAGCTGTTTTTT

j_gene: TRBJ1-4
d_gene: NA
v_gene: TRBV5-1
abundance: NA
CDR3aa: CASNPGTSEKLFF
CDR3nt: TGCGCCAGCAACCCCGGGACTTCGGAAAAACTGTTTTTT

j_gene: TRBJ2-1
d_gene: NA
v_gene: TRBV4-2
abundance: NA
CDR3aa: CASSQERHRGQSSYNEQFF
CDR3nt: TGTGCCAGCAGCCAAGAAAGGCACCGGGGGCAAAGTTCCTACAATGAGCAGTTCTTC

j_gene: TRBJ1-3
d_gene: TRBD1
v_gene: TRBV7-6
abundance: NA
CDR3aa: CASSLGGQGDTIYF
CDR3nt: TGTGCCAGCAGCTTAGGGGGACAGGGTGACACCATATATTTT

j_gene: TRBJ2-1
d_gene: NA
v_gene: TRBV6-5
abundance: NA
CDR3aa: CASSYAYNEQFF
CDR3nt: TGTGCCAGCAGTTACGCATACAATGAGCAGTTCTTC

j_gene: TRBJ2-1
d_gene: NA
v_gene: TRBV2
abundance: NA
CDR3aa: CAITRTAYSYNEQFF
CDR3nt: TGTGCCATAACCCGGACAGCCTACTCCTACAATGAGCAGTTCTTC

j_gene: TRBJ1-5
d_gene: NA
v_gene: TRBV18
abundance: NA
CDR3aa: CASSPSGAARNQPQHF
CDR3nt: TGTGCCAGCTCACCGTCGGGGGCGGCACGCAATCAGCCCCAGCATTTT

j_gene: TRBJ1-5
d_gene: NA
v_gene: TRBV28
abundance: NA
CDR3aa: CATRPYNQPQHF
CDR3nt: TGTGCCACCAGACCGTACAATCAGCCCCAGCATTTT

j_gene: TRBJ1-2
d_gene: TRBD1
v_gene: TRBV5-1
abundance: few
CDR3aa: CASSLSPGQGDYGYTF
CDR3nt: TGCGCCAGCAGCTTGTCTCCGGGACAGGGGGACTATGGCTACACCTTC

j_gene: TRBJ2-3
d_gene: NA
v_gene: TRBV30
abundance: NA
CDR3aa: CAWSVGGDTQYF
CDR3nt: TGTGCCTGGAGTGTAGGTGGAGATACGCAGTATTTT

j_gene: TRBJ1-5
d_gene: NA
v_gene: TRBV5-1
abundance: few
CDR3aa: CASSMTGNVDQPQHF
CDR3nt: TGCGCCAGCAGCATGACAGGTAACGTCGATCAGCCCCAGCATTTT

j_gene: TRBJ2-5
d_gene: NA
v_gene: TRBV7-8
abundance: NA
CDR3aa: CASSLGWSEQETQYF
CDR3nt: TGTGCCAGCAGCTTAGGGTGGAGCGAACAAGAGACCCAGTACTTC

j_gene: TRBJ2-3
d_gene: NA
v_gene: TRBV5-1
abundance: NA
CDR3aa: CASSLGPTVADTQYF
CDR3nt: TGCGCCAGCAGCTTGGGACCGACAGTCGCAGATACGCAGTATTTT

j_gene: TRBJ2-5
d_gene: NA
v_gene: TRBV6-5
abundance: NA
CDR3aa: CASSYPGLQETQYF
CDR3nt: TGTGCCAGCAGTTACCCAGGGTTACAAGAGACCCAGTACTTC

j_gene: TRBJ1-6
d_gene: NA
v_gene: TRBV27
abundance: NA
CDR3aa: CASSLIPGARNSPLHF
CDR3nt: TGTGCCAGCAGTTTAATACCGGGGGCCAGGAATTCACCCCTCCACTTT

j_gene: TRBJ2-2
d_gene: NA
v_gene: TRBV5-1
abundance: NA
CDR3aa: CASSLDSVGGTGELFF
CDR3nt: TGCGCCAGCAGCTTGGATTCGGTAGGGGGAACCGGGGAGCTGTTTTTT

j_gene: TRBJ2-7
d_gene: NA
v_gene: TRBV2
abundance: NA
CDR3aa: CASSEWSTYEQYF
CDR3nt: TGTGCCAGCAGTGAATGGTCAACCTACGAGCAGTACTTC

j_gene: TRBJ1-2
d_gene: NA
v_gene: TRBV11-2
abundance: NA
CDR3aa: CASSIRALLYGYTF
CDR3nt: TGTGCCAGCAGCATTAGGGCGCTCCTATATGGCTACACCTTC

j_gene: TRBJ1-1
d_gene: NA
v_gene: TRBV5-1
abundance: NA
CDR3aa: CASSLAGRVNTEAFF
CDR3nt: TGCGCCAGCAGCTTGGCGGGGAGGGTGAACACTGAAGCTTTCTTT

j_gene: TRBJ1-4
d_gene: TRBD1
v_gene: TRBV9
abundance: once
CDR3aa: CASSGNIGTGEKLFF
CDR3nt: TGTGCCAGCAGCGGAAACATAGGGACAGGCGAAAAACTGTTTTTT

j_gene: TRBJ2-2
d_gene: NA
v_gene: TRBV5-6
abundance: NA
CDR3aa: CASSLIMNGELFF
CDR3nt: TGTGCCAGCAGCTTGATCATGAACGGGGAGCTGTTTTTT

j_gene: TRBJ1-3
d_gene: NA
v_gene: TRBV18
abundance: NA
CDR3aa: CASSLKGLNSGNTIYF
CDR3nt: TGTGCCAGCTCGCTCAAGGGACTTAACTCTGGAAACACCATATATTTT

j_gene: TRBJ1-4
d_gene: NA
v_gene: TRBV12-1
abundance: NA
CDR3aa: CASSLPRASANEKLFF
CDR3nt: TGTGCCAGCAGCTTGCCGCGGGCCTCGGCGAATGAAAAACTGTTTTTT

j_gene: TRBJ1-1
d_gene: TRBD1
v_gene: TRBV15
abundance: NA
CDR3aa: CATSRGQGRLSTEAFF
CDR3nt: TGTGCCACCAGCCGAGGACAGGGGCGCCTGAGCACTGAAGCTTTCTTT

j_gene: TRBJ1-2
d_gene: TRBD1
v_gene: TRBV6-5
abundance: few
CDR3aa: CACWTGNYGYTF
CDR3nt: TGTGCCTGCTGGACAGGGAACTATGGCTACACCTTC

j_gene: TRBJ2-3
d_gene: NA
v_gene: TRBV29-1
abundance: NA
CDR3aa: CSVRGGGQDTQYF
CDR3nt: TGCAGCGTTCGAGGGGGAGGACAAGATACGCAGTATTTT

j_gene: TRBJ1-6
d_gene: TRBD1
v_gene: TRBV27
abundance: NA
CDR3aa: CASSSAGTGSSPLHF
CDR3nt: TGTGCCAGCAGTTCGGCCGGGACAGGGAGTTCACCCCTCCACTTT

j_gene: TRBJ2-5
d_gene: TRBD2
v_gene: TRBV5-4
abundance: NA
CDR3aa: CASSARTGGQETQYF
CDR3nt: TGTGCCAGCAGCGCCCGGACGGGGGGCCAAGAGACCCAGTACTTC

j_gene: TRBJ2-3
d_gene: NA
v_gene: TRBV30
abundance: NA
CDR3aa: CAWSFRGVTDTQYF
CDR3nt: TGTGCCTGGAGTTTCAGGGGAGTCACAGATACGCAGTATTTT